The clone carrying this T cell receptor beta chain has at least ten counts. Its specificity is not known. The data stem from a study of regulatory T cells in long-lasting Graves disease. Study results and caveats: Lower TCR diversity was seen in persistent Graves' patients than in newly diagnosed ones. The study found TRBV28, TRBJ1-2 and TRBJ2-5 favored in persistent disease.

Germline V gene data show CDR1 as DFQATT and CDR2 as SNEGSKA (reference sequence). The CDR3 totals 12 residues. Trimming shortened V by 0 bases and J by 6 bases, and 6 bases separated the two germline ends. The time point here: persistent/refractory GD, antithyroid drugs over 5 years with positive TRAb. After RNA was extracted from PBMCs, the TCR library was made from it. An endocrinology department located in Xi'an, China, was where the patients came from. For TCR beta, libraries came from iRepertoire HTBI primers and Arm-PCR of CDR3 regions. TCRdb analysed the multiplex PCR reads with MiXCR anew, one entry per CDR3 protein. The sample includes fewer than 400,000 distinct CDR3 sequences, 15% to 20% of them seen just once.

The sample was peripheral blood mononuclear cells (PBMCs), taken when the disease was refractory, from a patient treated with antithyroid drugs. This chain links TRBV20-1 with TRBJ1-5; D unresolved. This clonotype was obtained from a female donor with Graves disease. CDR3 region: CSARDPSQPQHF. DNA for the CDR3: TGCAGTGCTAGAGATCCGAGTCAGCCCCAGCATTTT.